The 2 T cell receptor beta chains given below trace back to one sample, sequenced in a study of control samples from healthy donors and cancer patients. Libraries were prepared by immunoSEQ multiplex PCR; TCRdb keeps only in-frame clonotypes and omits some of them. The profile shows roughly 69,000 clones, approximately 86% of them singletons. Sequencing used blood. These receptors were taken from a man in his 60s in good health.

The V gene is TRBV9, the J gene TRBJ2-1; D ambiguous. The CDR3 is 16 amino acids. V lost 0 bases to trimming and J lost 0 bases, with 10 bases between them. CDR1 and CDR2 from the germline V gene are SGDLS and YYNGEE. The CDR3 coding sequence is TGTGCCAGCAGCGTAGAGGGTAGGAGCTCCTACAATGAGCAGTTCTTC. Residues: CASSVEGRSSYNEQFF. Using reference TRBV9 and TRBJ2-1 for the parts outside the CDR3, the full variable domain is DSGVTQTPKHLITATGQRVTLRCSPRSGDLSVYWYQQSLDQGLQFLIQYYNGEERAKGNILERFSAQQFPDLHSELNLSSLELGDSALYFCASSVEGRSSYNEQFFGPGTRLTVL.

This chain joins TRBV5-5 and TRBJ2-2, with D perhaps matching TRBD1 (6 bases). There are 13 residues in the CDR3. The germline V and J ends were trimmed by 3 bases and 7 bases, with 10 bases remaining between them. Germline assignment: CDR1 SGHKS and CDR2 YYEKEE (reference sequence). CDR3 amino acids: CASSSRGIGELFF. CDR3 sequence (DNA): TGTGCCAGCAGCTCCAGGGGTATCGGGGAGCTGTTTTTT. Full variable domain (outside the CDR3, taken from reference TRBV5-5 and TRBJ2-2): DAGVTQSPTHLIKTRGQQVTLRCSPISGHKSVSWYQQVLGQGPQFIFQYYEKEERGRGNFPDRFSARQFPNYSSELNVNALLLGDSALYLCASSSRGIGELFFGEGSRLTVL.